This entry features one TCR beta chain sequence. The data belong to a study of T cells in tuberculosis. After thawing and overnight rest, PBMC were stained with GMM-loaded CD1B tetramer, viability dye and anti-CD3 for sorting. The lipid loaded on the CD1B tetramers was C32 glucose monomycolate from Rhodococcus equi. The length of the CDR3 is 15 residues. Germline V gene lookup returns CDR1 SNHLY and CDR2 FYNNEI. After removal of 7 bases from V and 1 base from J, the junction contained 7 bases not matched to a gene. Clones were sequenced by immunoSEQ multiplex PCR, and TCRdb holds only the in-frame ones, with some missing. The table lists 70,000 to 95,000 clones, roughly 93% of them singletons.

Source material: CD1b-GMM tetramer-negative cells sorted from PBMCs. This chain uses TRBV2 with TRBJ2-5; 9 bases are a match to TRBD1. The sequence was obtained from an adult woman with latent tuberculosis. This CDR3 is CASTPEQGAQETQYF. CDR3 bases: TGTGCCAGCACACCCGAACAGGGGGCCCAAGAGACCCAGTACTTC.